A selection of T cell receptor beta chains follows, all from one sample in a study of control samples from healthy donors and cancer patients. Produced via immunoSEQ multiplex PCR; TCRdb's table is partial and in-frame only. There are about 60,000 clones in the sample; 85% occur only once, and 4.5% to 6.5% lies in the top ten. Material for sequencing was blood. All receptors come from a man in his forties in good health. CDR3s include the opening cysteine and the closing phenylalanine or tryptophan. Fields, in order: J gene, clone size, V gene, CDR3 protein. For some rows the clone size is stated as once, few or many, or as a class when expanded; others skip it.

j_call: TRBJ2-2
clone_size: NA
v_call: TRBV27
cdr3_aa: CASSLFLAGYTGELFF

j_call: TRBJ1-1
clone_size: NA
v_call: TRBV30
cdr3_aa: CAWDRGNTEAFF

j_call: TRBJ2-2
clone_size: NA
v_call: TRBV6-5
cdr3_aa: CASRRGTSGGELFF

j_call: TRBJ2-7
clone_size: NA
v_call: TRBV7-2
cdr3_aa: CASSLIREQYF

j_call: TRBJ2-1
clone_size: few
v_call: TRBV13
cdr3_aa: CASSSRYYNEQFF

j_call: TRBJ2-2
clone_size: NA
v_call: TRBV7-3
cdr3_aa: CASSSISYYGLAGDGGELFF

j_call: TRBJ2-1
clone_size: NA
v_call: TRBV7-9
cdr3_aa: CASPRAGPYNEQFF

j_call: TRBJ2-3
clone_size: NA
v_call: TRBV30
cdr3_aa: CAWSPVAGTDTQYF

j_call: TRBJ1-4
clone_size: NA
v_call: TRBV3-1/TRBV3-2
cdr3_aa: CASSEGGFEEKLFF

j_call: TRBJ1-1
clone_size: NA
v_call: TRBV19
cdr3_aa: CASSTLGALNTEAFF

j_call: TRBJ1-1
clone_size: NA
v_call: TRBV27
cdr3_aa: CASKRDTEAFF

j_call: TRBJ2-7
clone_size: NA
v_call: TRBV11-2
cdr3_aa: CASRHPGQGSYEQYF

j_call: TRBJ1-5
clone_size: once
v_call: TRBV7-2
cdr3_aa: CASSLVVNSNQPQHF

j_call: TRBJ2-4
clone_size: NA
v_call: TRBV7-6
cdr3_aa: CASSSGDNKNIQYF

j_call: TRBJ2-3
clone_size: NA
v_call: TRBV7-2
cdr3_aa: CASSATGDTQYF

j_call: TRBJ1-4
clone_size: NA
v_call: TRBV5-4
cdr3_aa: CASSLRTGQDEKLFF

j_call: TRBJ1-4
clone_size: NA
v_call: TRBV10-3
cdr3_aa: CAVRSGTDEKLFF

j_call: TRBJ2-1
clone_size: NA
v_call: TRBV13
cdr3_aa: CASSPIRGRSYNEQFF

j_call: TRBJ2-4
clone_size: NA
v_call: TRBV11-3
cdr3_aa: CASSLGTGVDIQYF

j_call: TRBJ1-6
clone_size: NA
v_call: TRBV25-1
cdr3_aa: CASSESLLFYNSPLHF

j_call: TRBJ2-3
clone_size: once
v_call: TRBV11-2
cdr3_aa: CASSLRGSGGAADTQYF

j_call: TRBJ2-7
clone_size: NA
v_call: TRBV7-2
cdr3_aa: CASSLWTAAQEQYF

j_call: TRBJ2-6
clone_size: NA
v_call: TRBV11-1
cdr3_aa: CASSLRDLAGANVLTF

j_call: TRBJ1-1
clone_size: NA
v_call: TRBV18
cdr3_aa: CASSPPAGDVTEAFF

j_call: TRBJ1-2
clone_size: NA
v_call: TRBV12-5
cdr3_aa: CASGSGIWDRGRGGYTF

j_call: TRBJ2-1
clone_size: once
v_call: TRBV18
cdr3_aa: CASSPPGTASYNEQFF

j_call: TRBJ1-2
clone_size: NA
v_call: TRBV10-3
cdr3_aa: CAISDRTGVYGYTF

j_call: TRBJ1-2
clone_size: NA
v_call: TRBV3-1/TRBV3-2
cdr3_aa: CASSQGQGGYGYTF